The 15 T cell receptor beta chains below come from one sample, sequenced in a study of blood T cell repertoires in COVID-19 (dated by TCRdb to 2020 to 2021). The protocol used for the library was the immunoSEQ multiplex PCR assay. In TCRdb, the immuneACCESS table is reduced to in-frame sequences with V and J assigned. These tables do not hold every clone; where another copy was compared, an unresolved V gene accounts for under half, and the others remain unexplained. This sample lists 140,000 to 150,000 clones; approximately 90% were detected once. The ten largest make up around 2.3% of the sample. What was sequenced was peripheral blood. Receptors originate from a human donor with COVID-19, enrolled during active disease. The donor label of this sample is uncertain.

This chain links TRBV28 with TRBJ1-4; D remains ambiguous. Germline V CDR1 and CDR2: MDHEN, SYDVKM. The CDR3 length is 15 residues. V was cut by 6 bases and J by 6 bases, with 17 bases left in between. CDR3 bases: TGTGCCAGCAGCCATCGAGGGCGGTGGGATGAAAAACTGTTTTTT. Residues: CASSHRGRWDEKLFF.

The rearrangement joins TRBV10-3 to TRBJ2-3; 9 bases are shared with TRBD2. The CDR3 spans 16 residues. Per germline, CDR1 ENHRY and CDR2 SYGVKD. The V gene end was trimmed by 6 bases and the J gene end by 6 bases; junction bases not matched to a gene: 13. The DNA for the CDR3 is TGTGCCATCAGCTCGCTCAGGCGGGGGGGCCAGGATACGCAGTATTTT. This gives the protein CAISSLRRGGQDTQYF.

This clone was seen once. The chain couples TRBV28 to TRBJ1-1; D perhaps matches TRBD1 (5 bases). V lost 2 bases and J 3 bases, leaving 7 bases between the germline ends. Germline values: CDR1 MDHEN, CDR2 SYDVKM. The CDR3 sequence is 13 residues long. CDR3 loop: CASSLIGDTEAFF. The CDR3 DNA sequence: TGTGCCAGCAGTTTAATAGGGGACACTGAAGCTTTCTTT.

This chain links TRBV6-5 with TRBJ1-6; 10 bases align to TRBD1. Germline V CDR1 and CDR2: MNHEY, SVGAGI. The V and J ends lost 2 bases and 14 bases, in that order; junction bases with no gene match: 6. The CDR3 length is 14 residues. CDR3 sequence: CASSYRDRGSALHF. CDR3 in DNA: TGTGCCAGCAGTTACCGGGACAGGGGTAGCGCCCTCCACTTT.

The V and J genes are TRBV11-2 and TRBJ1-2; a possible D gene is TRBD1 (5 bases). The germline V and J ends were trimmed by 0 bases and 5 bases, with 16 bases remaining between them. This CDR3 is 16 amino acids long. Per the germline V gene, CDR1 is SGHAT and CDR2 is FQNNGV. DNA of the CDR3: TGTGCCAGCAGCTTAGATGCGGTGACAGCTGGTTATGGCTACACCTTC. Translated: CASSLDAVTAGYGYTF.

The chain links TRBV9 to TRBJ1-1; possibly TRBD1 for D (5 bases). In germline, CDR1 is SGDLS, CDR2 YYNGEE. V lost 0 bases to trimming and J lost 4 bases, with 10 bases between them. This CDR3 has 14 residues. CDR3: CASSVVRGSTEAFF. In nucleotides, the CDR3 is TGTGCCAGCAGCGTAGTTCGGGGGAGCACTGAAGCTTTCTTT.

This clone was counted a single time. The CDR3 protein is CASSIPGSRAGELFF. CDR3 in DNA: TGTGCCAGTAGTATTCCGGGGTCCCGGGCTGGGGAGCTGTTTTTT. The J gene is TRBJ2-2, the V gene TRBV19, with a tentative D call TRBD2 (5 bases). Trimming pared 3 bases from V and 8 bases from J, leaving 16 bases between. The germline CDR1 and CDR2 sequences are LNHDA and SQIVND (reference sequence). The CDR3 loop spans 15 amino acids.

This clone was detected only once. This chain joins TRBV10-3 and TRBJ1-6; possibly TRBD1 for D (5 bases). Germline-derived CDR1 and CDR2 are ENHRY and SYGVKD. CDR3 size: 16 residues. Trimming took 11 bases from V and 0 from J, leaving 17 bases between them. The CDR3 protein is CAAHGGPNSYNSPLHF. Here the CDR3 DNA reads TGTGCCGCCCACGGGGGACCCAACTCCTATAATTCACCCCTCCACTTT.

This clone was detected only once. The same CDR3 arises from other DNA sequences in this sample as well. The rearrangement joins TRBV5-1 to TRBJ1-5, with 8 bases matching TRBD1. The germline V gene encodes CDR1 SGHRS and CDR2 YFSETQ. Losses at the gene ends were 3 bases for V and 7 bases for J; bases not matched to a gene: 3. This CDR3 is 13 amino acids long. The CDR3 region is CASSSGGGQPQHF. The CDR3 coding sequence is TGCGCCAGCAGCTCAGGGGGCGGGCAGCCCCAGCATTTT. The variable domain in full, with the rest retrieved from reference TRBV5-1 and TRBJ1-5, is KAGVTQTPRYLIKTRGQQVTLSCSPISGHRSVSWYQQTPGQGLQFLFEYFSETQRNKGNFPGRFSGRQFSNSRSEMNVSTLELGDSALYLCASSSGGGQPQHFGDGTRLSIL.

The V and J genes are TRBV7-9 and TRBJ1-2; 8 nucleotides match TRBD1. This CDR3 is 15 amino acids long. V shed 1 base and J 8 bases; nucleotides not matched to a gene: 9. Germline V gives CDR1 SEHNR, CDR2 FQNEAQ (reference sequence). CDR3 DNA: TGTGCCAGCAGCTTAGACCCGGACAGGGCAACCGGCTACACCTTC. This translates into CASSLDPDRATGYTF.

The rearrangement links TRBV6-5 to TRBJ1-2, with D possibly being TRBD1 (6 bases). The V gene's germline CDR1 is MNHEY and CDR2 SVGAGI. This CDR3 comprises 15 residues. V was clipped by 4 bases and J by 8 bases, with 20 bases between them. In DNA, the CDR3 is TGTGCCAGCAGTTTCGGGGCTGACAGGCGGCTGGGCTACACCTTC. Amino acid sequence: CASSFGADRRLGYTF.

Worth noting for this clone: One base away lies a much larger clone, so this may be a sequencing read error. J is TRBJ1-5 and V is TRBV10-2, with 10 nucleotides matching TRBD1. The germline V gene has CDR1 WSHSY and CDR2 SAAADI. The CDR3 loop spans 12 amino acids. V was pared by 8 bases and J by 5 bases, with 0 bases of the junction left unmatched. The CDR3 loop reads CASGTGDQPQHF. The CDR3 region has the DNA TGCGCCAGCGGGACAGGGGATCAGCCCCAGCATTTT.

V and J are TRBV11-3 and TRBJ2-5; 7 bases agree with TRBD1. This CDR3 has 14 residues. V gave up 5 bases and J gave up 1 base; unmatched junction bases: 4. From germline, CDR1 is SGHNT and CDR2 YENEEA. The CDR3 nucleotides read TGTGCCAGCAGCCCAGGGGGTTCCCAAGAGACCCAGTACTTC. It yields the protein CASSPGGSQETQYF.

The chain recombines TRBV6-1 with TRBJ1-5, with 8 bases that match TRBD1. The germline CDR1 and CDR2 sequences are MNHNS and SASEGT. Trimming at V came to 1 base and at J to 3 bases, leaving 2 bases not matched to a gene. CDR3 size: 15 residues. CDR3 residues: CASSEGQGINQPQHF. The CDR3 DNA reads TGTGCCAGCAGTGAAGGACAGGGGATCAATCAGCCCCAGCATTTT.

This chain uses TRBV4-1 with TRBJ1-2; no reliable D call. Trimming took 1 base from V and 0 from J, leaving 9 bases between them. Per germline, CDR1 MGHRA and CDR2 YSYEKL. This CDR3 has 15 amino acids. CDR3 DNA sequence: TGCGCCAGCAGCCAAGCCTCAGGCCCTAACTATGGCTACACCTTC. Translated, it gives CASSQASGPNYGYTF.